The 8 T cell receptor beta chains below all came from one sample that was sequenced in a study of shared clonotypes between healthy human individuals. Libraries were prepared by immunoSEQ multiplex PCR; TCRdb keeps only in-frame clonotypes and omits some of them. The repertoire includes more than 1.2 million clones, about 98.5% of them detected once, and over 0.3% sits in the top ten. The sequenced material came from naive CD4+ T cells sorted from blood. Subset: CD45RA+ positively selected. These receptors came from a man aged 30 to 39 in good health.

The rearrangement links TRBV7-2 to TRBJ2-7, with a weak D call TRBD1 (5 bases). The CDR3 spans 14 residues. Germline CDR1 and CDR2: SGHTA and FQGNSA. V was pared by 5 bases and J by 4 bases, with 15 bases between. CDR3 sequence: CASSRTNQGYEQYF. The CDR3 DNA follows: TGTGCCAGCAGCCGTACCAACCAGGGATACGAGCAGTACTTC.

CDR3 sequence reads: CASSFHQRTNEKLFF. For the CDR3, the DNA is TGTGCCAGCAGTTTTCACCAGAGGACTAATGAAAAACTGTTTTTT. The chain links TRBV28 to TRBJ1-4; the D is unclear. The V and J ends lost 3 bases and 2 bases respectively, with 10 bases between them. The CDR3 is 15 residues long. Germline V gene data show CDR1 as MDHEN and CDR2 as SYDVKM.

The rearrangement uses TRBV6-6 and TRBJ2-5; 9 bases line up with TRBD1. Germline CDR1 is MNHNY and CDR2 is SVGAGI (reference sequence). The ends lost 1 base at V and 5 bases at J; junction bases unmatched: 8. The CDR3 consists of 16 residues. This chain's CDR3 is CASSYFGGTGIETQYF. DNA for the CDR3: TGTGCCAGCAGTTACTTTGGGGGGACAGGGATCGAGACCCAGTACTTC.

This clone was seen a single time. The chain employs TRBV10-3 and TRBJ2-5; unclear D gene. This CDR3 has 14 residues. Germline V gene lookup returns CDR1 ENHRY and CDR2 SYGVKD. Deletions cut 0 bases from V and 1 base from J, with 6 bases between. CDR3 loop: CAISESIFQETQYF. In DNA, the CDR3 is TGTGCCATCAGTGAGTCGATATTCCAAGAGACCCAGTACTTC.

This clone was detected only once. The genes are TRBV7-2 and TRBJ2-7, with 12 bases identical to TRBD1. The CDR3 is 13 residues long. V lost 5 bases, J lost 7 bases, and 3 bases stayed unmatched. CDR1 is SGHTA, CDR2 FQGNSA, per germline. The CDR3 sequence: CASSGTGGWEQYF. The DNA for the CDR3 is TGTGCCAGCAGCGGGACAGGGGGCTGGGAGCAGTACTTC.

The gene calls are TRBV2 and TRBJ2-6; 8 bases match TRBD1. V shed 6 bases and J 1 base; nucleotides not matched to a gene: 14. Germline CDR1 and CDR2: SNHLY and FYNNEI. The CDR3 is made up of 19 amino acids. CDR3 region: CASSSAARGLVSGANVLTF. Written as DNA, the CDR3 is TGTGCCAGCAGCTCTGCGGCCAGGGGGCTCGTATCTGGGGCCAACGTCCTGACTTTC.

Remarks on this clone: The same CDR3 can be traced to other DNA sequences in this sample. The chain combines TRBV7-8 with TRBJ1-1; weak D call: TRBD1 (5 bases). CDR3 length: 12 amino acids. V was cut by 8 bases and J by 4 bases, with 11 bases left in between. The germline gives CDR1 SGHVS, CDR2 FQNEAQ. DNA for the CDR3: TGTGCCAGCCGGACGGGGGGCACTGAAGCTTTCTTT. Its protein is CASRTGGTEAFF.

About this clone: At one end, the junction sequence differs from germline, possibly due to a read error. The chain recombines TRBV2 with TRBJ1-1; D is unclear. Germline V CDR1 and CDR2: SNHLY, FYNNEI. The CDR3 loop spans 14 amino acids. DNA for the CDR3: TGTGCCAGCAGAGAAGGACGGCTGAACACTGAAGCTTTCTTT. Translating it yields CASREGRLNTEAFF.